These 25 T cell receptor beta chains were sequenced from one sample in a study of cytomegalovirus exposure and HLA in healthy donors. Both 60 Vbeta primers and 13 Jbeta primers went into the PCR. Using immunoSEQ multiplex PCR, the repertoire was profiled, and TCRdb retains in-frame clones only, with some absent. Of 150,000 to 200,000 clones in the sample, roughly four fifths were seen once. What was sequenced was PBMCs. These receptors came from a young woman in good health and CMV-seronegative.

V and J are TRBV7-9 and TRBJ1-4, with 8 bases matching TRBD1. This CDR3 is built from 15 residues. The V gene's germline CDR1 is SEHNR and CDR2 FQNEAQ (reference sequence). With V trimmed by 4 bases and J by 8 bases, 9 bases remained unmatched. This chain's CDR3 is CASSSQGARDEKLFF. The CDR3 DNA sequence: TGTGCCAGCAGCTCGCAGGGGGCGCGAGACGAAAAACTGTTTTTT. The full variable domain, its missing parts supplied by reference TRBV7-9 and TRBJ1-4, is DTGVSQNPRHKITKRGQNVTFRCDPISEHNRLYWYRQTLGQGPEFLTYFQNEAQLEKSRLLSDRFSAERPKGSFSTLEIQRTEQGDSAMYLCASSSQGARDEKLFFGSGTQLSVL.

The J gene is TRBJ2-6, the V gene TRBV4-2; possible D gene TRBD1, 6 bases. CDR1 and CDR2 from the germline V gene are LGHNA and YNFKEQ. The CDR3 contains 18 residues. The V end was cut by 4 bases, the J end by 0 bases, with 16 bases between. CDR3 DNA sequence: TGTGCCAGCAGCCGAAGACAGGTACCCTACTCTGGGGCCAACGTCCTGACTTTC. This encodes CASSRRQVPYSGANVLTF.

The chain joins TRBV5-6 to TRBJ1-2; TRBD1 matches at 8 bases. J gave up 4 bases and V 3 bases, and 8 bases lay outside the gene matches. The length of the CDR3 is 15 residues. Germline values: CDR1 SGHDT, CDR2 YYEEEE. Written as DNA, the CDR3 is TGTGCCAGCAGCTCAGGCACAGGGGGACGCTATGGCTACACCTTC. Its translation: CASSSGTGGRYGYTF.

The CDR3 sequence is CASSLVVAGLAYEQYF. The DNA for the CDR3 is TGTGCCAGCAGCTTAGTCGTAGCGGGGCTCGCCTACGAGCAGTACTTC. The V gene is TRBV11-2, the J gene TRBJ2-7; the match to TRBD2 covers 8 bases. J lost 2 bases, V lost 1 base, and 7 bases had no gene match. The CDR3 contains 16 residues. The germline CDR1 and CDR2 sequences are SGHAT and FQNNGV. Full variable domain (remainder filled in from reference TRBV11-2 and TRBJ2-7): EAGVAQSPRYKIIEKRQSVAFWCNPISGHATLYWYQQILGQGPKLLIQFQNNGVVDDSQLPKDRFSAERLKGVDSTLKIQPAKLEDSAVYLCASSLVVAGLAYEQYFGPGTRLTVT.

The rearrangement uses TRBV5-5 and TRBJ1-5, with 7 bases identical to TRBD1. Trimming took 0 bases from V and 11 from J; bases not matched to a gene: 8. This CDR3 spans 14 amino acids. Germline V CDR1 and CDR2: SGHKS, YYEKEE (reference sequence). CDR3 coding DNA: TGTGCCAGCAGCTTGGGGGACAGTAGGTTGTCCCAGCATTTT. Its translation: CASSLGDSRLSQHF. The entire variable domain, with the rest obtained from reference TRBV5-5 and TRBJ1-5, is as follows: DAGVTQSPTHLIKTRGQQVTLRCSPISGHKSVSWYQQVLGQGPQFIFQYYEKEERGRGNFPDRFSARQFPNYSSELNVNALLLGDSALYLCASSLGDSRLSQHFGDGTRLSIL.

The CDR3 reads CAISEGAGSTDTQYF. CDR3 sequence (DNA): TGTGCCATCAGTGAGGGGGCAGGGAGCACAGATACGCAGTATTTT. J is TRBJ2-3 and V is TRBV10-3, with TRBD1 as a possible D gene (5 bases). This CDR3 spans 15 amino acids. Trimming took off 2 bases at V and 0 bases at J, with 9 bases between the two ends. The germline gives CDR1 ENHRY, CDR2 SYGVKD.

This clone was observed a single time. The chain has TRBV19 and TRBJ1-5; D is possibly TRBD1 (5 bases). Germline V gives CDR1 LNHDA, CDR2 SQIVND (reference sequence). This CDR3 region has 16 residues. V lost 5 bases, J lost 0 bases, and 14 bases lay in between. The CDR3 sequence is CASSSRQTASNQPQHF. The CDR3 DNA is TGTGCCAGTAGTTCCCGACAGACGGCTAGCAATCAGCCCCAGCATTTT.

The chain carries TRBV21-1 and TRBJ2-4; TRBD2 is the table's D call, not checked against the DNA. TRBV21-1 is a pseudogene segment. This CDR3 spans 19 amino acids. CDR3 bases: TGTGCCAGCAGCACCCGAAGAGGGAGAGGGCCCCTAACCAAAAACATTCAGTACTTC. Its translation is CASSTRRGRGPLTKNIQYF.

This chain's CDR3 is CASSYRWGDLNQQYF. CDR3 sequence (DNA): TGTGCCAGCAGTTACAGGTGGGGCGATCTTAACCAGCAGTACTTC. The rearrangement joins TRBV6-5 to TRBJ2-4, with D perhaps TRBD1 (5 bases). The CDR3 totals 15 residues. The germline V gene has CDR1 MNHEY and CDR2 SVGAGI. V was trimmed by 2 bases and J by 13 bases, leaving 21 bases between them.

The chain recombines TRBV4-1 with TRBJ2-1; 9 nucleotides align to TRBD1. Germline V lookup: CDR1 MGHRA, CDR2 YSYEKL. Trimming cost V 3 bases and J 12 bases; bases outside gene matches: 3. This CDR3 is built from 12 residues. The CDR3 region has the DNA TGCGCCAGCAGCCAGGACAGGGGTGTGCAGTTCTTC. It encodes CASSQDRGVQFF.

The J gene is TRBJ1-2, the V gene TRBV10-3; TRBD1 might be the D (5 bases). The CDR3 totals 15 residues. Trimming removed 4 bases from V and 8 bases from J, with 20 bases in between. The germline CDR1 and CDR2 sequences are ENHRY and SYGVKD. Here the CDR3 reads CAISGTRAKRKGYTF. As DNA, the CDR3 is TGTGCCATCAGTGGAACCAGGGCTAAACGAAAGGGCTACACCTTC.

The chain couples TRBV7-2 to TRBJ2-5, with 8 positions matching TRBD2. This CDR3 is 16 amino acids long. J gave up 0 bases and V 1 base, and 4 bases lay outside the gene matches. Germline values: CDR1 SGHTA, CDR2 FQGNSA. Here the CDR3 DNA reads TGTGCCAGCAGCTTAGAGCGGGGGAAGAACCAAGAGACCCAGTACTTC. Its protein is CASSLERGKNQETQYF.

CDR3 nucleotide sequence: TGCGCCAGCAGCCAAGAATTTGGGGACAGGGCACATAATTCACCCCTCCACTTT. Translation gives CASSQEFGDRAHNSPLHF. The V call is TRBV4-3, the J call TRBJ1-6; TRBD1 matches at 9 bases. This CDR3 has 18 residues. Germline assignment: CDR1 LGHNA and CDR2 YSLEER. The V and J ends lost 0 bases and 5 bases, in that order; junction bases with no gene match: 8.

The chain employs TRBV5-6 and TRBJ2-5; no definite D call. The CDR3 has 11 residues. Trimming left V 1 base short and J 4 bases short, with 2 bases between. CDR1 is SGHDT and CDR2 is YYEEEE in the germline V gene. CDR3 nucleotides: TGTGCCAGCAGCTTGCGAGAGACCCAGTACTTC. It is translated as CASSLRETQYF.

The chain carries TRBV5-1 and TRBJ1-1; no definite D call. V was trimmed by 4 bases and J by 2 bases, leaving 9 bases between them. The CDR3 sequence is 13 residues long. Germline loops: CDR1 SGHRS, CDR2 YFSETQ. The CDR3, as DNA: TGCGCCAGCAGCCGGTCGACTAACACTGAAGCTTTCTTT. This encodes CASSRSTNTEAFF. Supplemented by reference TRBV5-1 and TRBJ1-1, the full variable domain reads KAGVTQTPRYLIKTRGQQVTLSCSPISGHRSVSWYQQTPGQGLQFLFEYFSETQRNKGNFPGRFSGRQFSNSRSEMNVSTLELGDSALYLCASSRSTNTEAFFGQGTRLTVV.

The J gene is TRBJ1-5, the V gene TRBV6-5; TRBD1 matches at 7 bases. Germline CDR1 MNHEY, CDR2 SVGAGI. The CDR3 is made up of 14 amino acids. V lost 6 bases to trimming and J lost 3 bases; unmatched junction nucleotides: 5. This CDR3 is CASRPDRANQPQHF. CDR3 nucleotide sequence: TGTGCCAGCAGACCCGACAGGGCCAATCAGCCCCAGCATTTT.

This chain uses TRBV27 with TRBJ2-5; TRBD1 agrees at 11 bases. V shed 2 bases, J shed 5 bases, and the junction held 7 bases outside the gene matches. Germline V gene data show CDR1 as MNHEY and CDR2 as SMNVEV (reference sequence). CDR3 length: 16 amino acids. The DNA for the CDR3 is TGTGCCAGCAGTTTAAACGGACAGGGGGCAGAGGAGACCCAGTACTTC. This codes for CASSLNGQGAEETQYF.

V is TRBV27 and J is TRBJ2-7; TRBD1 matches 7 bases. This CDR3 contains 16 residues. Germline V CDR1 and CDR2: MNHEY, SMNVEV (reference sequence). V dropped 0 bases and J dropped 2; count of bases not matched to a gene: 7. DNA of the CDR3: TGTGCCAGCAGTTTATCGAGTTTTGACAGGGCCTACGAGCAGTACTTC. Amino acids: CASSLSSFDRAYEQYF.

The chain couples TRBV27 to TRBJ1-5; the D is unclear. This CDR3 region has 13 residues. Germline V gene data show CDR1 as MNHEY and CDR2 as SMNVEV (reference sequence). Trimming cost V 4 bases and J 3 bases, with 7 bases left between them. As DNA, the CDR3 is TGTGCCAGCAGTTCCTGGGCCAATCAGCCCCAGCATTTT. It translates to CASSSWANQPQHF.

This clone was counted a few times. The V and J genes are TRBV5-6 and TRBJ2-4; TRBD1 agrees at 7 bases. The CDR3 has 18 amino acids. The V gene end was trimmed by 1 base and the J gene end by 0 bases; junction bases not matched to a gene: 10. From germline, CDR1 is SGHDT and CDR2 YYEEEE. The CDR3 DNA is TGTGCCAGCAGCTTGTATACAGGGGTTGGAATAGCCAAAAACATTCAGTACTTC. Translation gives CASSLYTGVGIAKNIQYF.

V usage is TRBV6-6 and J usage is TRBJ2-1, with D unresolved. The CDR3 is made up of 15 amino acids. Germline values: CDR1 MNHNY, CDR2 SVGAGI (reference sequence). The V end was cut by 6 bases, the J end by 6 bases, with 18 bases between. CDR3 region: CASRASSFLLNEQFF. The CDR3 bases are TGTGCCAGCAGAGCCTCTAGTTTCCTCCTCAATGAGCAGTTCTTC.

This clone appeared once. The rearrangement joins TRBV7-8 to TRBJ2-3, with a possible D match to TRBD1 (6 bases). Deletions cut 0 bases from V and 11 bases from J, with 9 bases between. Per germline, CDR1 SGHVS and CDR2 FQNEAQ. The length of the CDR3 is 12 residues. The CDR3 protein is CASSLAGAKQYF. Here the CDR3 DNA reads TGTGCCAGCAGCTTAGCGGGGGCCAAGCAGTATTTT. The entire variable domain, with the rest obtained from reference TRBV7-8 and TRBJ2-3, is as follows: GAGVSQSPRYKVAKRGQDVALRCDPISGHVSLFWYQQALGQGPEFLTYFQNEAQLDKSGLPSDRFFAERPEGSVSTLKIQRTQQEDSAVYLCASSLAGAKQYFGPGTRLTVL.

The chain is built from TRBV27 and TRBJ2-5; D gene uncertain. The CDR3 extends over 13 amino acids. Germline CDR1 MNHEY, CDR2 SMNVEV (reference sequence). V shed 2 bases and J shed 1 base, with 5 bases lying between them. The DNA for the CDR3 is TGTGCCAGCAGTTTAACTTTCCAAGAGACCCAGTACTTC. The encoded protein is CASSLTFQETQYF.

The chain carries TRBV28 and TRBJ1-2, with D possibly being TRBD1 (6 bases). The CDR3 loop spans 14 amino acids. Per the germline V gene, CDR1 is MDHEN and CDR2 is SYDVKM. The V end lost 3 bases, the J end lost 4 bases, and 12 bases lay between the germline ends. The CDR3 DNA is TGTGCCAGCAGTTTCCAGGGGCCTCTCTATGGCTACACCTTC. Residues: CASSFQGPLYGYTF.

The genes are TRBV15 and TRBJ1-3; D remains unclear. Germline CDR1 and CDR2: LNHNV and YYDKDF (reference sequence). Trimming left V 3 bases short and J 0 bases short, with 6 bases between. CDR3 size: 14 residues. CDR3 loop: CATSSPNSGNTIYF. Written as DNA, the CDR3 is TGTGCCACCAGCAGTCCTAACTCTGGAAACACCATATATTTT.